The 30 T cell receptor beta chains below come from one sample, sequenced in a study of shared clonotypes between healthy human individuals. This table comes from immunoSEQ multiplex PCR, and its TCRdb copy is limited to in-frame clones, with some not included. The data contain hundreds of thousands of clones, roughly 78% of them singletons. Sequenced: memory CD4+ T cells sorted from blood. Sample subset: CD45RA-negative fraction. These receptors all come from a woman between 25 and 40 years old in good health.

This clone has just a few counts. The CDR3: CASSQATGSYEQYF. The CDR3 nucleotides are TGTGCCAGCAGCCAAGCGACGGGGTCCTACGAGCAGTACTTC. The rearrangement links TRBV14 to TRBJ2-7, with D possibly being TRBD2 (5 bases). This CDR3 contains 14 residues. Per germline, CDR1 SGHDN and CDR2 FVKESK. Trimming pared 1 base from V and 1 base from J, leaving 8 bases between.

As DNA, the CDR3 is TGTGCCAGCAGCTTCACTAGCGGGAGCTACGAGCAGTACTTC. Translated: CASSFTSGSYEQYF. The V call is TRBV11-2, the J call TRBJ2-7; 11 bases align to TRBD2. The CDR3 consists of 14 residues. The V segment lost 3 bases and the J segment 3 bases; nucleotides outside the gene matches: 1. Germline CDR1 reads SGHAT; CDR2 reads FQNNGV.

This clone was counted a few times. V is TRBV11-3 and J is TRBJ2-1; 7 bases fit TRBD2. The length of the CDR3 is 12 residues. Germline CDR1 is SGHNT and CDR2 is YENEEA. With 8 bases clipped from V and 3 bases from J, the junction kept 1 base outside the gene matches. In nucleotides, the CDR3 is TGTGCCAGCGGGAGGGACTACAATGAGCAGTTCTTC. Protein product: CASGRDYNEQFF. The entire variable domain, with the rest obtained from reference TRBV11-3 and TRBJ2-1, is as follows: EAGVVQSPRYKIIEKKQPVAFWCNPISGHNTLYWYLQNLGQGPELLIRYENEEAVDDSQLPKDRFSAERLKGVDSTLKIQPAELGDSAVYLCASGRDYNEQFFGPGTRLTVL.

The V and J genes are TRBV7-3 and TRBJ2-2; 7 nucleotides align to TRBD1. From germline, CDR1 is SGHTA and CDR2 FQGTGA. J gave up 3 bases and V 7 bases, and 11 bases lay outside the gene matches. CDR3 length: 16 amino acids. CDR3 protein: CASKLTGQGDTGELFF. In nucleotides, the CDR3 is TGTGCCAGCAAACTCACGGGGCAGGGGGACACCGGGGAGCTGTTTTTT.

The chain uses TRBV6-5 and TRBJ2-7; D is unclear. V lost 5 bases and J 12 bases, leaving 20 bases between the germline ends. The CDR3 sequence is 13 residues long. Germline V gene data show CDR1 as MNHEY and CDR2 as SVGAGI. The CDR3 DNA reads as TGTGCCAGCAGTGAAAACAATCTAGGGTTGCCGTACTTC. It specifies CASSENNLGLPYF.

CDR3: CASSLGAGDLSNQPQHF. The CDR3 region has the DNA TGCGCCAGCAGCTTGGGTGCAGGTGACCTTAGCAATCAGCCCCAGCATTTT. The chain is built from TRBV5-1 and TRBJ1-5; D uncertain. CDR1 SGHRS and CDR2 YFSETQ come from the germline V gene. This CDR3 region has 17 residues. Deletions cut 0 bases from V and 0 bases from J, with 13 bases between.

The chain employs TRBV28 and TRBJ1-5; D is unresolved. The CDR3 runs to 13 residues. The V gene lost 7 bases and the J gene lost 3 bases, with 10 bases spanning the gap. Germline lookup yields CDR1 MDHEN and CDR2 SYDVKM. The CDR3 is CASTRQTNQPQHF. CDR3 coding DNA: TGTGCCAGCACGCGGCAGACCAATCAGCCCCAGCATTTT.

Remarks on this clone: This may come from a read error, since a much larger clone is one base off. V is TRBV4-2 and J is TRBJ2-7; TRBD1 matches 9 bases. Losses at the gene ends were 2 bases for V and 3 bases for J; bases not matched to a gene: 5. CDR1 and CDR2 (germline): LGHNA, YNFKEQ. The CDR3 sequence is 15 residues long. CDR3 loop: CASSQTGTGIYEQYF. The DNA of the CDR3 is TGTGCCAGCAGCCAAACCGGGACAGGGATCTACGAGCAGTACTTC.

The chain carries TRBV6-5 and TRBJ1-2; TRBD1 matches at 10 bases. This CDR3 is built from 15 residues. V dropped 6 bases and J dropped 4; count of bases not matched to a gene: 8. The germline V gene encodes CDR1 MNHEY and CDR2 SVGAGI. The CDR3 bases are TGTGCCAGCAGCCCGAGACAGGGGGCGGTCTATGGCTACACCTTC. Its translation is CASSPRQGAVYGYTF.

The J gene is TRBJ1-2, the V gene TRBV6-5; 10 bases fit TRBD1. The ends lost 6 bases at V and 4 bases at J; junction bases unmatched: 5. Germline V gene data show CDR1 as MNHEY and CDR2 as SVGAGI. This CDR3 has 14 amino acids. CDR3: CASRTGTGAYGYTF. The CDR3 coding sequence is TGTGCCAGCAGGACCGGGACAGGGGCCTATGGCTACACCTTC.

The chain employs TRBV4-2 and TRBJ1-2; tentative D call: TRBD1 (5 bases). The CDR3 runs to 13 residues. Germline CDR1 and CDR2: LGHNA and YNFKEQ. With 1 base removed from V and 6 bases from J, the gap between germline ends came to 9 bases. The CDR3 spells CASSQAGGDGYTF. DNA of the CDR3: TGTGCCAGCAGCCAAGCGGGGGGAGATGGCTACACCTTC.

The chain combines TRBV4-2 with TRBJ1-4, with 8 bases that match TRBD1. Germline V CDR1 and CDR2: LGHNA, YNFKEQ. With V trimmed by 1 base and J by 7 bases, 8 bases remained unmatched. The CDR3 totals 16 residues. The CDR3 region is CASSQGTGTRSEKLFF. CDR3 nucleotides: TGTGCCAGCAGCCAAGGGACAGGGACTCGGAGTGAAAAACTGTTTTTT.

The CDR3 reads CASSLGGSNTGELFF. The CDR3, as DNA: TGTGCCAGCAGCTTAGGCGGGTCGAACACCGGGGAGCTGTTTTTT. The rearrangement links TRBV7-6 to TRBJ2-2, with D possibly matching TRBD2 (5 bases). The CDR3 runs 15 residues. CDR1 and CDR2 (germline): SGHVS, FNYEAQ. The V gene lost 1 base and the J gene lost 0 bases, with 6 bases spanning the gap.

This clone was counted a few times. The chain is built from TRBV19 and TRBJ1-2; D not certain. From germline, CDR1 is LNHDA and CDR2 SQIVND (reference sequence). The V end lost 5 bases, the J end lost 6 bases, and 13 bases lay between the germline ends. This CDR3 comprises 13 residues. The CDR3 DNA follows: TGTGCCAGTAGTGAGGACCGAAGGGATGGCTACACCTTC. Encoded protein: CASSEDRRDGYTF.

With regard to this clone: This same CDR3 is encoded by further DNA sequences in the sample. DNA of the CDR3: TGTGCCAGCAGTCGACTAGCGGGAGCCCCAGATACGCAGTATTTT. It yields the protein CASSRLAGAPDTQYF. V gene TRBV2 combines with J gene TRBJ2-3; 12 bases are a match to TRBD2. V was clipped by 5 bases and J by 4 bases; unmatched bases: 4. Germline V gives CDR1 SNHLY, CDR2 FYNNEI. The CDR3 is 15 amino acids.

The chain recombines TRBV29-1 with TRBJ1-2; perhaps TRBD1 as D (6 bases). Germline V lookup: CDR1 SQVTM, CDR2 ANQGSEA. The CDR3 is 13 amino acids. Trimming took off 4 bases at V and 0 bases at J, with 9 bases between the two ends. CDR3 nucleotides: TGCAGCGTTGGGGCAGGGGCTAACTATGGCTACACCTTC. It codes for CSVGAGANYGYTF. Using reference TRBV29-1 and TRBJ1-2 for the parts outside the CDR3, the full variable domain is SAVISQKPSRDICQRGTSLTIQCQVDSQVTMMFWYRQQPGQSLTLIATANQGSEATYESGFVIDKFPISRPNLTFSTLTVSNMSPEDSSIYLCSVGAGANYGYTFGSGTRLTVV.

The V and J genes are TRBV7-9 and TRBJ2-7; either TRBD1 or TRBD2 may supply D (5 bases each). The CDR3 is 14 amino acids. V lost 10 bases to trimming and J lost 1 base, with 17 bases between them. Germline assignment: CDR1 SEHNR and CDR2 FQNEAQ (reference sequence). The CDR3 DNA sequence: TGTGCCACCCGACCTGGGGGACCTTCCTACGAGCAGTACTTC. Its protein is CATRPGGPSYEQYF.

The rearrangement links TRBV15 to TRBJ1-5, with no clear D. This CDR3 has 15 residues. Germline V gene data show CDR1 as LNHNV and CDR2 as YYDKDF (reference sequence). V dropped 1 base and J dropped 5 bases, with 12 bases sitting between them. The CDR3 bases are TGTGCCACCAGCAGAGCGGGTTACCGAGATCAGCCCCAGCATTTT. It encodes CATSRAGYRDQPQHF.

CDR3 DNA: TGTGCCAGCAGCTTGGGACTAGACGGGGAGCAGTTCTTC. Translating gives CASSLGLDGEQFF. This chain uses TRBV7-9 with TRBJ2-1; 8 bases map to TRBD2. The CDR3 totals 13 residues. Germline assignment: CDR1 SEHNR and CDR2 FQNEAQ (reference sequence). The V gene end was trimmed by 3 bases and the J gene end by 10 bases; junction bases not matched to a gene: 5.

This chain links TRBV4-1 with TRBJ2-7; D is uncertain. The CDR3 runs 15 residues. The germline V gene encodes CDR1 MGHRA and CDR2 YSYEKL. Deletions cut 1 base from V and 4 bases from J, with 14 bases between. Here the CDR3 DNA reads TGCGCCAGCAGCCAAGCGCACTCGGTTAGATACGAGCAGTACTTC. It encodes CASSQAHSVRYEQYF.

The chain has TRBV7-9 and TRBJ2-1; D is undetermined. Germline V gene data show CDR1 as SEHNR and CDR2 as FQNEAQ (reference sequence). The CDR3 covers 13 residues. V lost 1 base to trimming and J lost 5 bases, with 6 bases between them. In DNA, the CDR3 is TGTGCCAGCAGCTTAGTCATCCACAATGAGCAGTTCTTC. It codes for CASSLVIHNEQFF.

For the CDR3, the DNA is TGTGCCAGCAGTGAACCCGGACAGGGGAGTCTTCTTGACTATGGCTACACCTTC. This codes for CASSEPGQGSLLDYGYTF. The chain employs TRBV7-8 and TRBJ1-2; 9 bases agree with TRBD1. With V trimmed by 6 bases and J by 3 bases, 17 bases remained unmatched. The CDR3 has 18 residues. CDR1 SGHVS and CDR2 FQNEAQ come from the germline V gene.

This clone has only a few counts. J is TRBJ2-5 and V is TRBV4-1; 8 bases map to TRBD1. Trimming took 6 bases from V and 3 from J; bases not matched to a gene: 15. This CDR3 contains 17 residues. From germline, CDR1 is MGHRA and CDR2 YSYEKL. Written as DNA, the CDR3 is TGCGCCAGCAGGGACTACAGGGGGAGAAATCGGGAAGAGACCCAGTACTTC. Residues: CASRDYRGRNREETQYF.

This clone was seen a single time. CDR3 residues: CASSDRGTGNTIYF. CDR3 in DNA: TGTGCCAGCAGTGACAGGGGCACTGGAAACACCATATATTTT. This rearrangement joins TRBV6-1 to TRBJ1-3; D is perhaps TRBD1 (6 bases). V was shortened by 3 bases and J by 2 bases, with 8 bases between the two germline ends. The V gene's germline CDR1 is MNHNS and CDR2 SASEGT. The CDR3 is made up of 14 amino acids.

The chain has TRBV19 and TRBJ2-2; 12 bases agree with TRBD2. Germline trimming cut 5 bases from V and 7 bases from J; bases unmatched to any gene: 5. The germline V gene has CDR1 LNHDA and CDR2 SQIVND (reference sequence). This CDR3 has 15 residues. The CDR3 DNA sequence: TGTGCCAGTAGTCTAGCGGGAGGGCATATCGGGGAGCTGTTTTTT. Its translation is CASSLAGGHIGELFF.

This clone was detected only once. The chain carries TRBV6-5 and TRBJ2-7; 11 positions match TRBD2. CDR1 is MNHEY and CDR2 is SVGAGI in the germline V gene. J gave up 6 bases and V 6 bases, and 7 bases lay outside the gene matches. This CDR3 region has 14 residues. This CDR3 reads CASSPSGRLGEQYF. The CDR3 nucleotides are TGTGCCAGCAGCCCTAGCGGGAGGCTGGGCGAGCAGTACTTC.

This chain joins TRBV2 and TRBJ2-5; D is unresolved. Near its end, the DNA agrees better with TRBJ2-7, so the J call may be wrong. The length of the CDR3 is 12 residues. Germline CDR1 and CDR2: SNHLY and FYNNEI. The CDR3 DNA reads as TGTGCCAGCAGTGACCTCAGTTACGAGCAGTACTTC. This translates into CASSDLSYEQYF.

This clone was found a few times. The J gene is TRBJ1-1, the V gene TRBV19; D is unclear. Per the germline V gene, CDR1 is LNHDA and CDR2 is SQIVND (reference sequence). The CDR3 is made up of 12 amino acids. Trimming cost V 0 bases and J 4 bases, with 3 bases left between them. In DNA, the CDR3 is TGTGCCAGTAGTATAGAGGGCACTGAAGCTTTCTTT. This encodes CASSIEGTEAFF. Looking up the rest from reference TRBV19 and TRBJ1-1 gives the full variable domain: DGGITQSPKYLFRKEGQNVTLSCEQNLNHDAMYWYRQDPGQGLRLIYYSQIVNDFQKGDIAEGYSVSREKKESFPLTVTSAQKNPTAFYLCASSIEGTEAFFGQGTRLTVV.

This chain uses TRBV5-1 with TRBJ2-3; a weak D match, TRBD2 (6 bases). Germline assignment: CDR1 SGHRS and CDR2 YFSETQ. V gave up 0 bases and J gave up 1 base, with 9 bases separating them. The CDR3 length is 15 residues. CDR3: CASSLVAEGTDTQYF. The CDR3 DNA reads TGCGCCAGCAGCTTGGTAGCGGAGGGCACAGATACGCAGTATTTT.

The CDR3 bases are TGTGCCAGCAGCCAAGACATGGGACCCGCAGATACGCAGTATTTT. Protein: CASSQDMGPADTQYF. The V call is TRBV4-2, the J call TRBJ2-3, with D possibly being TRBD1 or TRBD2 (5 bases each). The CDR3 spans 15 residues. Between the trimmed V and J ends, which lost 0 bases and 4 bases, there was a span of 11 bases. CDR1 LGHNA and CDR2 YNFKEQ come from the germline V gene.